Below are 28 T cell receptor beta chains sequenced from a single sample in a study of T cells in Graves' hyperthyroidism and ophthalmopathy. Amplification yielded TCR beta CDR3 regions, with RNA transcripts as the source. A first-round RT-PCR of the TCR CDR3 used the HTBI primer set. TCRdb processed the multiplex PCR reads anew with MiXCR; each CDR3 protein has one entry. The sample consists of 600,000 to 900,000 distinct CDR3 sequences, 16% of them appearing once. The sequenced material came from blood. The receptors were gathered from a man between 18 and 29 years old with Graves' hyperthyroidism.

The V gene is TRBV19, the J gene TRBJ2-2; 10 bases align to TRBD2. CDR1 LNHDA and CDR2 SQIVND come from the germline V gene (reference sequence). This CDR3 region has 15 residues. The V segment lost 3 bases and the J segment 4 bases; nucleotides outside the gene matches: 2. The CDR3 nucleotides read TGTGCCAGTAGTATGGAGCGGGAGGGCACCGGGGAGCTGTTTTTT. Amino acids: CASSMEREGTGELFF.

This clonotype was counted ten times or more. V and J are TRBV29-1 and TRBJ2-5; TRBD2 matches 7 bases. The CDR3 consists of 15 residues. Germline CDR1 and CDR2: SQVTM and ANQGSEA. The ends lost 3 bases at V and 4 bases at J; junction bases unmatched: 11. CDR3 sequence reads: CSVDVWGRAGETQYF. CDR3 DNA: TGCAGCGTTGATGTCTGGGGGAGGGCCGGAGAGACCCAGTACTTC.

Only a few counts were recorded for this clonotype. The CDR3 sequence is CASSLQGTLNNYGYTF. CDR3 in DNA: TGTGCCAGCAGTTTGCAGGGGACCCTGAATAACTATGGCTACACCTTC. This sequence joins TRBV27 and TRBJ1-2, with D tentatively TRBD1 (6 bases). The CDR3 sequence is 16 residues long. V lost 3 bases and J lost 1, with 15 bases in between. Germline lookup yields CDR1 MNHEY and CDR2 SMNVEV (reference sequence).

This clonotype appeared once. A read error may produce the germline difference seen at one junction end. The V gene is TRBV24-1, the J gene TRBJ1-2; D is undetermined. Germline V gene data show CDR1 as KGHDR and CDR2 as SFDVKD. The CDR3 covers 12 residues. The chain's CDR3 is CATSGANYDYTF. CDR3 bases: TGTGCCACCAGTGGGGCTAACTATGACTACACCTTC.

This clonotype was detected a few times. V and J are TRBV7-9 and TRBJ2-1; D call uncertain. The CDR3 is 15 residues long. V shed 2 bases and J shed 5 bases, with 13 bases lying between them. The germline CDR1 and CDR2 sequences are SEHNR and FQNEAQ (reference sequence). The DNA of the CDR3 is TGTGCCAGCAGCTTATATTCGGCCCAAGACAATGAGCAGTTCTTC. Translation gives CASSLYSAQDNEQFF.

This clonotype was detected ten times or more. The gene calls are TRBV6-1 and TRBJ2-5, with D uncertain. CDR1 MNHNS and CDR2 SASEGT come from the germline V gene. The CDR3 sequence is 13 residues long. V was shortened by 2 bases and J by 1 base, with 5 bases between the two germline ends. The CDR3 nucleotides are TGTGCCAGCAGTGAACCCCCCCAAGAGACCCAGTACTTC. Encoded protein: CASSEPPQETQYF.

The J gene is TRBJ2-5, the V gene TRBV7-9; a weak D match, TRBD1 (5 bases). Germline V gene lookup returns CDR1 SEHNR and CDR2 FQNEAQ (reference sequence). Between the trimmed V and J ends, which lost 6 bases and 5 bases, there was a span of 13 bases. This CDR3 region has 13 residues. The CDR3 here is CASSSQGTETQYF. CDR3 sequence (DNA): TGTGCCAGCAGTTCCCAGGGAACGGAGACCCAGTACTTC.

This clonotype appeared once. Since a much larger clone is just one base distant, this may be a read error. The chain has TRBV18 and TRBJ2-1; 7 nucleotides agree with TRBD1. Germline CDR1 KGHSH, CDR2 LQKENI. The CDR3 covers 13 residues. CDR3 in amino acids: CVSSPRGQTEQFF. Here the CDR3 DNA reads TGTGTCAGCTCACCACGGGGACAGACGGAGCAGTTCTTC.

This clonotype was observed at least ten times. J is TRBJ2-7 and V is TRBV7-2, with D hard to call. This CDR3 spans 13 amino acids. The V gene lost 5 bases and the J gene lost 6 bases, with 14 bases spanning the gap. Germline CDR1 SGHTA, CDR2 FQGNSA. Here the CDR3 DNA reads TGTGCCAGCAGCCCCAGGAGCGACTCCGAGCAGTACTTC. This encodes CASSPRSDSEQYF.

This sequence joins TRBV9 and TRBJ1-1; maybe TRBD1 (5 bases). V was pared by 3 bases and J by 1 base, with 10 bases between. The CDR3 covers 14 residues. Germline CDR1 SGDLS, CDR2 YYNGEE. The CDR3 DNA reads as TGTGCCAGCAGCGCGGGACTTTCGAACACTGAAGCTTTCTTT. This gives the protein CASSAGLSNTEAFF.

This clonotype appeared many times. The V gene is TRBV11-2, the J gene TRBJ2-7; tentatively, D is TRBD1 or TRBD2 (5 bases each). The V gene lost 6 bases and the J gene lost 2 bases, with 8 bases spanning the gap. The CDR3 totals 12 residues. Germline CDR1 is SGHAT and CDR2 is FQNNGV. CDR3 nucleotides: TGTGCCAGCAGGGGGACGGCCTACGAGCAGTACTTC. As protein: CASRGTAYEQYF.

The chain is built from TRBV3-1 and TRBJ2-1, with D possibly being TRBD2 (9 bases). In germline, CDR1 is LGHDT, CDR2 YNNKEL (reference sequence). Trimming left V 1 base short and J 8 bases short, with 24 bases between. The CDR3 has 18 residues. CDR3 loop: CASSQGRSGLAGGHEQFF. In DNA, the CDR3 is TGTGCCAGCAGCCAAGGAAGGTCGGGACTAGCAGGGGGCCATGAGCAGTTCTTC.

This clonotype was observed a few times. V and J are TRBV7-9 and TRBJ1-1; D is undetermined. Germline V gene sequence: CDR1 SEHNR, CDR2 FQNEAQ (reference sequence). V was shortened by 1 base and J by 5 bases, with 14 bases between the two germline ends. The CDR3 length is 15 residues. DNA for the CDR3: TGTGCCAGCAGCTTAGTCGGGTCGTTGAGGACTGAAGCTTTCTTT. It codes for CASSLVGSLRTEAFF.

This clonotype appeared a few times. This chain's CDR3 is CASSASRGGNEKLFF. The DNA of the CDR3 is TGTGCCAGCAGTGCTTCGAGGGGGGGGAATGAAAAACTGTTTTTT. The chain joins TRBV2 to TRBJ1-4; possible D gene TRBD1, 6 bases. Germline CDR1 reads SNHLY; CDR2 reads FYNNEI. CDR3 length: 15 residues. V was clipped by 4 bases and J by 5 bases, with 14 bases between them.

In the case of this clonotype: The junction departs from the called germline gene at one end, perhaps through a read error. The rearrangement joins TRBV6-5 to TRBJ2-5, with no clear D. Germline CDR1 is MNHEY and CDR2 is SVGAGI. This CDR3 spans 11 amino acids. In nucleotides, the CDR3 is TGTGCCGGCAGTTACTTGGAGACCCAGTACTTC. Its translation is CAGSYLETQYF.

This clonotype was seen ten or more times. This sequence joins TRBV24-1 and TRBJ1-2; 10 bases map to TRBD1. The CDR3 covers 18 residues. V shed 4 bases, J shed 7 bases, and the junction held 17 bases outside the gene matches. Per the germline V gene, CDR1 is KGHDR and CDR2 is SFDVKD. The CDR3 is CATSDLPGQGTRLGGYTF. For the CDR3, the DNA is TGTGCCACCAGTGACCTCCCGGGACAGGGGACCAGGTTGGGTGGCTACACCTTC.

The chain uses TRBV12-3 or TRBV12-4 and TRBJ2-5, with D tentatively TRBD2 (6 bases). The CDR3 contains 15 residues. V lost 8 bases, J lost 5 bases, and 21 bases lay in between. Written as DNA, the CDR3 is TGTGCCAGCTCCGCCCGGACTACGCTCCAGGAGACCCAGTACTTC. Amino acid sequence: CASSARTTLQETQYF.

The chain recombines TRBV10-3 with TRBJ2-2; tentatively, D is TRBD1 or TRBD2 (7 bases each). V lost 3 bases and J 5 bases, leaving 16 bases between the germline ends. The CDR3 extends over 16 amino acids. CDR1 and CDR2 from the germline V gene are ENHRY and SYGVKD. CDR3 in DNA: TGTGCCATCAGTGATCCAGGGGGGGCATTAACCGGGGAGCTGTTTTTT. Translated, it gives CAISDPGGALTGELFF.

In DNA form, the CDR3 reads TGTGCCAGCTCAGCGGGAGGGGTCACCTACGAGCAGTACTTC. This gives the protein CASSAGGVTYEQYF. This chain links TRBV7-9 with TRBJ2-7; 10 nucleotides agree with TRBD2. V shed 8 bases and J 2 bases; nucleotides not matched to a gene: 6. This CDR3 contains 14 residues. Per the germline V gene, CDR1 is SEHNR and CDR2 is FQNEAQ (reference sequence).

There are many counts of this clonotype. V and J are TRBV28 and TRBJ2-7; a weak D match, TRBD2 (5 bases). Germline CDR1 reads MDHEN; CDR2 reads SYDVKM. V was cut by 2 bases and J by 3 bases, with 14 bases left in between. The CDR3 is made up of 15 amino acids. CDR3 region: CASSLGLRKNYEQYF. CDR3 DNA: TGTGCCAGCAGTTTAGGACTTCGGAAGAACTACGAGCAGTACTTC.

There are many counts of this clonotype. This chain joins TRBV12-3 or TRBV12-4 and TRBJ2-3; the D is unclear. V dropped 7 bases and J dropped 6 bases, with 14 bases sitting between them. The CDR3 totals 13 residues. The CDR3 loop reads CASTPLRGDTQYF. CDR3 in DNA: TGTGCCAGCACCCCCCTACGTGGGGATACGCAGTATTTT.

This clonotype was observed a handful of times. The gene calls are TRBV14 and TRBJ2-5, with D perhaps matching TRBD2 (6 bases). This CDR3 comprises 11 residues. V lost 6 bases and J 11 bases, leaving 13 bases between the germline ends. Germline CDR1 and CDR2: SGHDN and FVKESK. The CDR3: CASRLRGKQYF. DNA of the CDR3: TGTGCCAGCAGACTACGGGGGAAACAGTACTTC.

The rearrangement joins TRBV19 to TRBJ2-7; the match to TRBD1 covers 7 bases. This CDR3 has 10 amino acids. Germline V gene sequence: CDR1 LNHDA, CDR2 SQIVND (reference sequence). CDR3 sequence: CGYRGDEQYF. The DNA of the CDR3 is TGTGGGTACAGGGGCGACGAGCAGTACTTC.

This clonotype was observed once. In nucleotides, the CDR3 is TGCAGCGTCAAGCTGGTGCTGGGGGGGACTAGCGGGAGGGGGGGGGGAAACGAGCAGTACTTC. Protein sequence: CSVKLVLGGTSGRGGGNEQYF. V usage is TRBV29-1 and J usage is TRBJ2-7; 16 nucleotides align to TRBD2. This CDR3 has 21 amino acids. V gave up 6 bases and J gave up 5 bases; unmatched junction bases: 25. In germline, CDR1 is SQVTM, CDR2 ANQGSEA.

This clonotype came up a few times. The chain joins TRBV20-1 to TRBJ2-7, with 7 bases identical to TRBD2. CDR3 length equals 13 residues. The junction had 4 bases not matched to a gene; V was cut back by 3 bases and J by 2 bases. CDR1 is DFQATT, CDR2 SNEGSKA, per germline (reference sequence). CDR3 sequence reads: CSASGRGTYEQYF. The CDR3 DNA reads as TGCAGTGCTAGTGGGAGGGGAACCTACGAGCAGTACTTC.

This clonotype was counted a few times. CDR3 nucleotides: TGTGCCAGCAGCTTCGAACGAGCTAACTATGGCTACACCTTC. Its protein is CASSFERANYGYTF. The rearrangement joins TRBV5-6 to TRBJ1-2; D gene ambiguous. V lost 2 bases to trimming and J lost 0 bases, with 8 bases between them. Per germline, CDR1 SGHDT and CDR2 YYEEEE. The CDR3 totals 14 residues.

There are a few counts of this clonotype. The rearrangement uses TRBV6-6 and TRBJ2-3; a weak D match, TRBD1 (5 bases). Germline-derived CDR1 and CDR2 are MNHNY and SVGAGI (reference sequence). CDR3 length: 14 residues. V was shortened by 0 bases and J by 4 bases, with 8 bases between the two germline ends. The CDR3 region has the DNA TGTGCCAGCAGTTACTCCGGACAAGCAGATACGCAGTATTTT. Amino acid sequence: CASSYSGQADTQYF.

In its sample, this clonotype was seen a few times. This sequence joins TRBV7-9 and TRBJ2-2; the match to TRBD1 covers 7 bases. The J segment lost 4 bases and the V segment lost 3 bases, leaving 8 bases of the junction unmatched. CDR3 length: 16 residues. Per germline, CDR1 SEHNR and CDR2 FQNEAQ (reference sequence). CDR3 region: CASSFPTGARTGELFF. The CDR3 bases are TGTGCCAGCAGCTTCCCCACAGGGGCCCGCACCGGGGAGCTGTTTTTT.